The 32 T cell receptor beta chains listed next were all sequenced from one sample in a study of shared T cell receptors in the human thymus. Profiling relied on immunoSEQ multiplex PCR, and the TCRdb table lists in-frame clones only, not all of them. This sample carries about 500,000 clones, about 84% of them seen once, and the ten largest clones take 0.013%. The sample was also linked to a second study, of human thymus T cells.

Sequencing was done on a sample of thymocytes. These receptors all come from a boy in the first two years of life with a congenital heart defect.

This chain connects TRBV28 to TRBJ2-1; 13 nucleotides align to TRBD2. The trim removed 6 bases at V and 5 bases at J, leaving 10 bases unmatched. Germline CDR1 is MDHEN and CDR2 is SYDVKM. The CDR3 spans 17 residues. As DNA, the CDR3 is TGTGCCAGCAGCCGTCGGACTAGCGGGAGACCCAACAATGAGCAGTTCTTC. Translation: CASSRRTSGRPNNEQFF. The complete variable domain, with remaining parts taken from reference TRBV28 and TRBJ2-1, reads DVKVTQSSRYLVKRTGEKVFLECVQDMDHENMFWYRQDPGLGLRLIYFSYDVKMKEKGDIPEGYSVSREKKERFSLILESASTNQTSMYLCASSRRTSGRPNNEQFFGPGTRLTVL.

The chain employs TRBV19 and TRBJ2-2; 7 bases map to TRBD1. Germline V lookup: CDR1 LNHDA, CDR2 SQIVND (reference sequence). The CDR3 is 13 residues long. V was clipped by 9 bases and J by 6 bases; unmatched bases: 7. The CDR3 nucleotides read TGTGCCAGCCGGGACAGAGACGCCGGGGAGCTGTTTTTT. Translation gives CASRDRDAGELFF.

The chain links TRBV4-3 to TRBJ2-5; 7 positions agree with TRBD1. V dropped 0 bases and J dropped 2; count of bases not matched to a gene: 3. From germline, CDR1 is LGHNA and CDR2 YSLEER. This CDR3 is 15 amino acids long. The CDR3, as DNA: TGCGCCAGCAGCCAAGACTGGACAGGACAAGAGACCCAGTACTTC. The encoded protein is CASSQDWTGQETQYF.

This clone has only a few counts. The chain links TRBV5-4 to TRBJ1-1; TRBD1 is a possible D gene (5 bases). The CDR3 totals 14 residues. Trimming removed 5 bases from V and 6 bases from J, with 17 bases in between. The germline V gene has CDR1 SGHNT and CDR2 YYREEE (reference sequence). CDR3: CASSRRQQAAEAFF. The CDR3 region has the DNA TGTGCCAGCAGTCGCCGACAACAGGCGGCTGAAGCTTTCTTT.

The gene calls are TRBV27 and TRBJ2-7; 10 nucleotides agree with TRBD1. This CDR3 is 12 amino acids long. The V gene's germline CDR1 is MNHEY and CDR2 SMNVEV (reference sequence). Here the CDR3 reads CVPGQGSYEQYF. CDR3 DNA: TGTGTACCGGGACAGGGGTCTTACGAGCAGTACTTC.

The CDR3 coding sequence is TGCGCCAGCAGGGGGGACTGGGCGGGTGAGCAGTTCTTC. It is translated as CASRGDWAGEQFF. This sequence joins TRBV10-1 and TRBJ2-1, with D possibly TRBD2 on 6 matching bases. The V end lost 6 bases, the J end lost 9 bases, and 15 bases lay between the germline ends. The CDR3 has 13 residues. CDR1 is WNHNN and CDR2 is SYGVQD in the germline V gene (reference sequence).

This chain connects TRBV6-5 to TRBJ2-1; 11 bases are a match to TRBD2. Germline CDR1 reads MNHEY; CDR2 reads SVGAGI. The CDR3 runs 14 residues. The J segment lost 3 bases and the V segment lost 9 bases, leaving 4 bases of the junction unmatched. As DNA, the CDR3 is TGTGCCAGTAGCGGGAGGGCCGACTACAATGAGCAGTTCTTC. Its translation is CASSGRADYNEQFF.

DNA for the CDR3: TGTGCCAGCAGTAGCGGTCGATGCGAAAAACTGTTTTTT. Translated: CASSSGRCEKLFF. The V call is TRBV2, the J call TRBJ1-4; D unresolved. This CDR3 spans 13 amino acids. The germline gives CDR1 SNHLY, CDR2 FYNNEI. The V and J ends lost 5 bases and 8 bases respectively, with 12 bases between them.

The chain is built from TRBV29-1 and TRBJ2-1; TRBD2 is a possible D gene (6 bases). There are 16 residues in the CDR3. Germline CDR1 SQVTM, CDR2 ANQGSEA. V was pared by 0 bases and J by 3 bases, with 15 bases between. The CDR3 nucleotides read TGCAGCGTTGAAGATACCGGGACTGGGAGCTACAATGAGCAGTTCTTC. Amino acids: CSVEDTGTGSYNEQFF.

This clone has just a few counts. The chain links TRBV15 to TRBJ2-1, with TRBD2 matching over 8 bases. Germline values: CDR1 LNHNV, CDR2 YYDKDF (reference sequence). This CDR3 has 15 amino acids. With 6 bases clipped from V and 4 bases from J, the junction kept 8 bases outside the gene matches. CDR3: CATSPAGGDYNEQFF. The CDR3 region has the DNA TGTGCCACCAGTCCCGCCGGGGGGGATTACAATGAGCAGTTCTTC.

The chain is built from TRBV4-2 and TRBJ1-5, with 7 positions matching TRBD1. This CDR3 has 16 residues. Unmatched junction bases numbered 7, after V lost 5 bases and J lost 0 bases. Per germline, CDR1 LGHNA and CDR2 YNFKEQ. CDR3 bases: TGTGCCAGCAGCAAAAGACAGGGCCCTAGCAATCAGCCCCAGCATTTT. This gives the protein CASSKRQGPSNQPQHF.

J is TRBJ1-1 and V is TRBV30; no firm D call. CDR1 and CDR2 (germline): GTSNPN, SVGIG (reference sequence). Trimming cost V 8 bases and J 1 base, with 20 bases left between them. The CDR3 runs to 15 residues. As DNA, the CDR3 is TGTGCCCAACGCCTCGCGGGATCATGGAACACTGAAGCTTTCTTT. This sequence encodes CAQRLAGSWNTEAFF.

V is TRBV4-1 and J is TRBJ2-1, with D possibly being TRBD2 (5 bases). Germline V gives CDR1 MGHRA, CDR2 YSYEKL. The CDR3 spans 16 residues. V lost 4 bases and J 10 bases, leaving 23 bases between the germline ends. The CDR3 region is CASSPPGGLPDWEQFF. The DNA for the CDR3 is TGCGCCAGCAGCCCCCCTGGCGGACTCCCGGATTGGGAGCAGTTCTTC.

The V and J genes are TRBV7-9 and TRBJ1-2; a possible D gene is TRBD1 (6 bases). The CDR3 has 15 amino acids. The V gene lost 1 base and the J gene lost 4 bases, with 13 bases spanning the gap. CDR1 SEHNR and CDR2 FQNEAQ come from the germline V gene (reference sequence). As DNA, the CDR3 is TGTGCCAGCAGCTTAGGGGGAGGGGGGATCTATGGCTACACCTTC. Protein sequence: CASSLGGGGIYGYTF.

This clone was observed a handful of times. As DNA, the CDR3 is TGTGCCAGCTCACCCTTACAGGCCGGGACTTATAGCAATCAGCCCCAGCATTTT. Translation: CASSPLQAGTYSNQPQHF. The chain links TRBV18 to TRBJ1-5; TRBD1 might be the D (5 bases). The germline V and J ends were trimmed by 3 bases and 0 bases, with 18 bases remaining between them. The CDR3 spans 18 residues. The germline V gene encodes CDR1 KGHSH and CDR2 LQKENI.

The V call is TRBV20-1, the J call TRBJ2-5, with TRBD2 identical over 8 bases. CDR3 size: 11 residues. From germline, CDR1 is DFQATT and CDR2 SNEGSKA (reference sequence). V lost 7 bases to trimming and J lost 4 bases; unmatched junction nucleotides: 2. CDR3 loop: CSGSGRETQYF. In DNA form, the CDR3 reads TGCAGTGGGAGCGGGAGAGAGACCCAGTACTTC.

The DNA for the CDR3 is TGTGCCTATAGTCAGGTTCCCCCCTACGAGCAGTACTTC. Translated, it gives CAYSQVPPYEQYF. This chain connects TRBV30 to TRBJ2-7; no firm D call. This CDR3 is built from 13 residues. The V and J ends lost 7 bases and 2 bases respectively, with 15 bases between them. The germline V gene encodes CDR1 GTSNPN and CDR2 SVGIG (reference sequence).

This clone was seen more than once but under ten times. The sample has other DNA sequences that encode this CDR3 too. The chain combines TRBV7-6 with TRBJ1-2, with D perhaps matching TRBD1 (5 bases). The V end lost 1 base, the J end lost 6 bases, and 15 bases lay between the germline ends. Germline V CDR1 and CDR2: SGHVS, FNYEAQ. This CDR3 is built from 15 residues. CDR3 protein: CASSLGAGQMDGYTF. CDR3 DNA: TGTGCCAGCAGCTTAGGGGCAGGGCAGATGGATGGCTACACCTTC.

This clone was detected once. This chain uses TRBV7-8 with TRBJ1-5; no firm D call. With 1 base removed from V and 1 base from J, the gap between germline ends came to 8 bases. Germline V CDR1 and CDR2: SGHVS, FQNEAQ. The CDR3 covers 15 residues. CDR3 DNA: TGTGCCAGCAGCTTAGGTTCCCGGAGCAATCAGCCCCAGCATTTT. Its translation: CASSLGSRSNQPQHF.

V gene TRBV4-1 combines with J gene TRBJ2-1; 13 nucleotides align to TRBD2. The CDR3 has 20 residues. Germline V gene data show CDR1 as MGHRA and CDR2 as YSYEKL. The V gene end was trimmed by 0 bases and the J gene end by 2 bases; junction bases not matched to a gene: 10. CDR3: CASSQDLLAGGPGPYNEQFF. In DNA form, the CDR3 reads TGCGCCAGCAGCCAAGATTTACTAGCGGGAGGGCCGGGGCCCTACAATGAGCAGTTCTTC.

This clone turned up a few times. V gene TRBV30 combines with J gene TRBJ2-7; D is unresolved. Germline assignment: CDR1 GTSNPN and CDR2 SVGIG (reference sequence). The V end lost 4 bases, the J end lost 3 bases, and 13 bases lay between the germline ends. The CDR3 sequence is 13 residues long. CDR3: CAWNPGPDYEQYF. In DNA, the CDR3 is TGTGCCTGGAACCCAGGCCCGGACTACGAGCAGTACTTC.

V gene TRBV5-6 combines with J gene TRBJ2-1; 10 nucleotides line up with TRBD2. CDR3 size: 13 residues. Trimming cost V 2 bases and J 11 bases; bases outside gene matches: 4. Germline V lookup: CDR1 SGHDT, CDR2 YYEEEE. The CDR3 loop reads CASSFTSGKKQFF. CDR3 DNA sequence: TGTGCCAGCAGCTTCACTAGCGGGAAAAAGCAGTTCTTC.

V usage is TRBV15 and J usage is TRBJ2-3; D is possibly TRBD2 (6 bases). The CDR3 length is 17 residues. Trimming left V 0 bases short and J 2 bases short, with 15 bases between. The V gene's germline CDR1 is LNHNV and CDR2 YYDKDF (reference sequence). The CDR3 DNA is TGTGCCACCAGCAGAGAGGGCGGGAACCACACCACAGATACGCAGTATTTT. It yields the protein CATSREGGNHTTDTQYF.

The genes are TRBV5-4 and TRBJ2-5; the match to TRBD2 covers 9 bases. Germline assignment: CDR1 SGHNT and CDR2 YYREEE (reference sequence). The CDR3 runs 18 residues. The junction had 18 bases not matched to a gene; V was cut back by 4 bases and J by 5 bases. CDR3 amino acids: CASSPGGGGRAGKETQYF. DNA for the CDR3: TGTGCCAGCAGCCCTGGGGGAGGCGGGAGGGCCGGGAAGGAGACCCAGTACTTC.

The chain is built from TRBV28 and TRBJ2-7; a possible D gene is TRBD1 (5 bases). This CDR3 is built from 16 residues. The germline V gene encodes CDR1 MDHEN and CDR2 SYDVKM. Between the trimmed V and J ends, which lost 3 bases and 2 bases, there was a span of 17 bases. The CDR3 spells CASSLIHRLPTYEQYF. In DNA, the CDR3 is TGTGCCAGCAGTTTGATCCACAGGCTTCCCACCTACGAGCAGTACTTC.

This chain connects TRBV7-2 to TRBJ2-3; D gene ambiguous. CDR3 length: 13 residues. CDR1 and CDR2 from the germline V gene are SGHTA and FQGNSA. Trimming cost V 3 bases and J 4 bases, with 8 bases left between them. The CDR3 bases are TGTGCCAGCAGCTTCCCCCGGTCAGATACGCAGTATTTT. Translation: CASSFPRSDTQYF.

This clone was seen just once. The chain carries TRBV11-3 and TRBJ1-4; D is possibly TRBD1 (5 bases). This CDR3 contains 16 residues. Trimming took 5 bases from V and 9 from J, leaving 22 bases between them. Germline CDR1 and CDR2: SGHNT and YENEEA. The chain's CDR3 is CASSKATTARGKKLFF. The DNA for the CDR3 is TGTGCCAGCAGCAAAGCGACGACAGCCCGGGGGAAAAAACTGTTTTTT.

This clone was seen a single time. This chain joins TRBV9 and TRBJ2-1, with 11 bases lining up with TRBD1. Per the germline V gene, CDR1 is SGDLS and CDR2 is YYNGEE. The CDR3 runs 15 residues. V shed 4 bases, J shed 5 bases, and the junction held 5 bases outside the gene matches. CDR3 protein: CASSRTGGEHNEQFF. The DNA for the CDR3 is TGTGCCAGCAGCCGGACAGGGGGCGAGCACAATGAGCAGTTCTTC.

This clone was detected once. This sequence joins TRBV7-2 and TRBJ1-1; the match to TRBD1 covers 7 bases. The germline CDR1 and CDR2 sequences are SGHTA and FQGNSA. The CDR3 covers 18 residues. After removal of 0 bases from V and 4 bases from J, the junction contained 14 bases not matched to a gene. CDR3 sequence reads: CASSLAFTGTVVPTEAFF. The DNA for the CDR3 is TGTGCCAGCAGCTTAGCCTTCACCGGGACAGTGGTCCCCACTGAAGCTTTCTTT.

The chain links TRBV11-2 to TRBJ2-1; the match to TRBD2 covers 9 bases. Germline CDR1 reads SGHAT; CDR2 reads FQNNGV. This CDR3 has 17 residues. V lost 4 bases and J lost 5; bases outside the gene matches: 12. This CDR3 is CASSSGDRLAEHNEQFF. CDR3 bases: TGTGCCAGCAGCTCGGGGGATAGACTAGCGGAACACAATGAGCAGTTCTTC.

This chain uses TRBV10-3 with TRBJ1-2, with 7 bases fitting TRBD1. Trimming took 6 bases from V and 9 from J; bases not matched to a gene: 7. This CDR3 has 12 amino acids. Per the germline V gene, CDR1 is ENHRY and CDR2 is SYGVKD. Here the CDR3 reads CAIRARGRCYTF. The DNA of the CDR3 is TGTGCCATCAGGGCAAGGGGGCGCTGCTACACCTTC.

The chain has TRBV7-6 and TRBJ2-2; the match to TRBD2 covers 9 bases. Per germline, CDR1 SGHVS and CDR2 FNYEAQ. Trimming cost V 4 bases and J 7 bases; bases outside gene matches: 7. The CDR3 spans 15 residues. In DNA form, the CDR3 reads TGTGCCAGCAGCTACGGGACTAGCAGGGGCGGGGAGCTGTTTTTT. Translation gives CASSYGTSRGGELFF.